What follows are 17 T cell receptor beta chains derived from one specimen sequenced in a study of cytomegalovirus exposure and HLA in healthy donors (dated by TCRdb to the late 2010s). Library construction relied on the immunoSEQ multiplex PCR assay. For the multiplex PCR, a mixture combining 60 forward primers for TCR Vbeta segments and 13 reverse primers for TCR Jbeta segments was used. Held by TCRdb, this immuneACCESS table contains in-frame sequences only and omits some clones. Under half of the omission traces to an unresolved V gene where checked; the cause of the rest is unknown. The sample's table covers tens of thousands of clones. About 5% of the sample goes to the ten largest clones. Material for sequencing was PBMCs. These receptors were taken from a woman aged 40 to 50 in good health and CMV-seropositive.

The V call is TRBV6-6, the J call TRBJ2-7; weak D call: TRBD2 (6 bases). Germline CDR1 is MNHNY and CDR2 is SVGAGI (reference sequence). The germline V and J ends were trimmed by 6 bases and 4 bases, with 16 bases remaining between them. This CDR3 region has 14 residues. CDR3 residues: CASSRPGVEYEQYF. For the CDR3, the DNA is TGTGCCAGCAGCAGACCGGGAGTTGAGTACGAGCAGTACTTC.

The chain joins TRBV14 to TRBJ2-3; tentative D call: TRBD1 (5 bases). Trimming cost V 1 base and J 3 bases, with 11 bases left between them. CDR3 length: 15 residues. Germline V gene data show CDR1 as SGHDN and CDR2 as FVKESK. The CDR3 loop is CASSQVYKGTDTQYF. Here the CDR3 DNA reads TGTGCCAGCAGCCAAGTATATAAGGGGACAGATACGCAGTATTTT.

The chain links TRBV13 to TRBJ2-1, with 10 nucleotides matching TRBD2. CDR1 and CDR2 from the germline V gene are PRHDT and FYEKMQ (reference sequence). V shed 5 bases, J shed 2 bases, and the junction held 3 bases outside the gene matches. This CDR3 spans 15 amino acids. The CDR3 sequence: CASSISGRTYNEQFF. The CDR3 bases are TGTGCCAGCAGCATTAGCGGGAGGACCTACAATGAGCAGTTCTTC.

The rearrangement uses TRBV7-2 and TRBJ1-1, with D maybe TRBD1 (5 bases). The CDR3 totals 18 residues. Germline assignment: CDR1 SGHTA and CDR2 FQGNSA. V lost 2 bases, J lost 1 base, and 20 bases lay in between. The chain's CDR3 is CASSLFKSGWGENTEAFF. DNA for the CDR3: TGTGCCAGCAGCTTATTTAAATCGGGGTGGGGGGAGAACACTGAAGCTTTCTTT.

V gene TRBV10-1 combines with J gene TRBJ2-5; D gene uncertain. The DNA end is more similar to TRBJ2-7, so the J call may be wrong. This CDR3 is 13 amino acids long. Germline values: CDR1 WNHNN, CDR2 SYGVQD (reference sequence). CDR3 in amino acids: CASSESLDYEQYF. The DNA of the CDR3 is TGCGCCAGCAGTGAGTCTTTGGACTACGAGCAGTACTTC.

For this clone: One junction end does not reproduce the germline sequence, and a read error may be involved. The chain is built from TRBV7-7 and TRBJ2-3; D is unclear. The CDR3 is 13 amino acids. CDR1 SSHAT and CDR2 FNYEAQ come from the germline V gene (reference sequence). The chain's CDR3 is CASSLTVEDTQYF. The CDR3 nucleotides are TGTGCTAGCAGCTTAACAGTCGAAGATACGCAGTATTTT.

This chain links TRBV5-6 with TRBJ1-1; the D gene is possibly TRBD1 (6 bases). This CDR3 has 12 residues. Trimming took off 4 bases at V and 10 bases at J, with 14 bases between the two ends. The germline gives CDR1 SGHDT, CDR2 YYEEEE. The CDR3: CASSQDSTRAFF. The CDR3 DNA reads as TGTGCCAGCAGCCAGGACAGTACGAGAGCTTTCTTT.

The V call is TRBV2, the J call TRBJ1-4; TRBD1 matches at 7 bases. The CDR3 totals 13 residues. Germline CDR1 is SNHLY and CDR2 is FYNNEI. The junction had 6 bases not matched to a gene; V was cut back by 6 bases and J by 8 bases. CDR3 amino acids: CASRNRGSEKLFF. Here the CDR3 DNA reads TGTGCCAGCAGGAACAGGGGTAGCGAAAAACTGTTTTTT. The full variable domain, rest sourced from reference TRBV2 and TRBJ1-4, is EPEVTQTPSHQVTQMGQEVILRCVPISNHLYFYWYRQILGQKVEFLVSFYNNEISEKSEIFDDQFSVERPDGSNFTLKIRSTKLEDSAMYFCASRNRGSEKLFFGSGTQLSVL.

The CDR3 DNA is TGTGCCAGCAGCGTCCGGGAGGATAATTCACCCCTCCACTTT. Translation gives CASSVREDNSPLHF. The chain recombines TRBV9 with TRBJ1-6, with D uncertain. CDR3 length equals 14 residues. Germline values: CDR1 SGDLS, CDR2 YYNGEE. The ends were cut back, 2 bases at V and 5 bases at J, with 8 bases in the middle.

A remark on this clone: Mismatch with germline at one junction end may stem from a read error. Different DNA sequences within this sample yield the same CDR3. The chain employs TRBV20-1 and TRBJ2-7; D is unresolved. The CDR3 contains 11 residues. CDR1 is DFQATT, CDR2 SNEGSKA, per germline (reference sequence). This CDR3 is CSATNTYEQYF. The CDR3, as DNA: TGTAGTGCAACAAATACCTACGAGCAGTACTTC.

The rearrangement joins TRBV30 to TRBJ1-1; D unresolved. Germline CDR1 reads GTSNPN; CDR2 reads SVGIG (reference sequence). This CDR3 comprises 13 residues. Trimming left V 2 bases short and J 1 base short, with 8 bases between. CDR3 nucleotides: TGTGCCTGGAGTTACTCACGGAACACTGAAGCTTTCTTT. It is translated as CAWSYSRNTEAFF.

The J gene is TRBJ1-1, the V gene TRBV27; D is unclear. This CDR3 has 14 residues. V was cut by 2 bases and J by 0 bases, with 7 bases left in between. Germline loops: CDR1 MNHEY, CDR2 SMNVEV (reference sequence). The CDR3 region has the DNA TGTGCCAGCAGTTTACTCCCTTTGAACACTGAAGCTTTCTTT. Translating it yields CASSLLPLNTEAFF.

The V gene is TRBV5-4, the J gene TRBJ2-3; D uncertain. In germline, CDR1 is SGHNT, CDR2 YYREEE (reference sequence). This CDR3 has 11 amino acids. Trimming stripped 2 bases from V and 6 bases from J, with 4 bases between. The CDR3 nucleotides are TGTGCCAGCAGCTTCGGGGATACGCAGTATTTT. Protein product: CASSFGDTQYF.

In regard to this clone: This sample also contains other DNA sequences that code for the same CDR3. The CDR3 here is CASSNTGSIYGYTF. CDR3 bases: TGTGCCAGCAGCAATACGGGGAGTATCTATGGCTACACCTTC. The chain joins TRBV7-9 to TRBJ1-2; D unresolved. V lost 5 bases, J lost 4 bases, and 14 bases lay in between. Per the germline V gene, CDR1 is SEHNR and CDR2 is FQNEAQ (reference sequence). CDR3 size: 14 residues.

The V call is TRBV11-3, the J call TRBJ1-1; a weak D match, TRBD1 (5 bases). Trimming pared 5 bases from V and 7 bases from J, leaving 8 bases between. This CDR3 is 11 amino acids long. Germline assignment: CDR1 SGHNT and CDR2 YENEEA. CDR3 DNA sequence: TGTGCCAGCAGCCGGACACGTGAAGCTTTCTTT. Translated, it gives CASSRTREAFF.

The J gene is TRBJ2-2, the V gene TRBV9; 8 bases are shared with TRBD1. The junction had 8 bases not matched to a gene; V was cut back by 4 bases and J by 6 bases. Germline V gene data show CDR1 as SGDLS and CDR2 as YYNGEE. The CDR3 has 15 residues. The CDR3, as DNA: TGTGCCAGCAGCTTCGGACAGGGCCTCGCCGGGGAGCTGTTTTTT. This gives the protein CASSFGQGLAGELFF.

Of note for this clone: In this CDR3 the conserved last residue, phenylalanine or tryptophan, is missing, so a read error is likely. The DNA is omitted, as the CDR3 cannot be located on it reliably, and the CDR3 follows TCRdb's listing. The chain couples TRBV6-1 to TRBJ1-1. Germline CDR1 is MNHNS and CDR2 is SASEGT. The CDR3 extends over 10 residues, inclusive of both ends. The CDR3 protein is CASRFVPGLL.